These 26 T cell receptor beta chains came from one sample sequenced in a study of shared clonotypes between healthy human individuals. The protocol was immunoSEQ multiplex PCR, while the TCRdb copy is restricted to in-frame clones and leaves out a portion. The table has hundreds of thousands of clones, 95% to 96% seen once. CD45RO-negative CD8 cells positively selected for CCR7 made up the naive population, which excluded terminally differentiated effector memory CD45RA+ cells. The specimen sequenced was naive CD8+ T cells sorted from blood. The origin of the receptors is a woman aged 25 to 39 in good health.

The chain links TRBV7-8 to TRBJ2-7, with 9 positions matching TRBD1. The germline V gene encodes CDR1 SGHVS and CDR2 FQNEAQ. CDR3 size: 15 residues. V lost 5 bases and J lost 1; bases outside the gene matches: 6. CDR3 bases: TGTGCCAGCAGCCCCGACAGGGGGGGTTCCTACGAGCAGTACTTC. Translating gives CASSPDRGGSYEQYF. The full variable domain, in which reference TRBV7-8 and TRBJ2-7 provide the parts outside the CDR3, is GAGVSQSPRYKVAKRGQDVALRCDPISGHVSLFWYQQALGQGPEFLTYFQNEAQLDKSGLPSDRFFAERPEGSVSTLKIQRTQQEDSAVYLCASSPDRGGSYEQYFGPGTRLTVT.

V and J are TRBV5-8 and TRBJ2-7; either TRBD1 or TRBD2 may supply D (5 bases each). Trimming stripped 0 bases from V and 5 bases from J, with 9 bases between. The CDR3 is made up of 13 amino acids. CDR1 is SGHTS and CDR2 is YDEGEE in the germline V gene. The CDR3 here is CASSLVRGHEQYF. CDR3 nucleotide sequence: TGTGCCAGCAGCTTGGTAAGGGGACACGAGCAGTACTTC. Full variable domain (remainder filled in from reference TRBV5-8 and TRBJ2-7): EAGVTQSPTHLIKTRGQQATLRCSPISGHTSVYWYQQALGLGLQFLLWYDEGEERNRGNFPPRFSGRQFPNYSSELNVNALELEDSALYLCASSLVRGHEQYFGPGTRLTVT.

The DNA of the CDR3 is TGTGCCAGCAGCCGCGCGAAAGGGGTGGGCACAGATACGCAGTATTTT. Translating it yields CASSRAKGVGTDTQYF. The chain combines TRBV11-2 with TRBJ2-3; D might be TRBD1 (5 bases). CDR1 and CDR2 (germline): SGHAT, FQNNGV. The CDR3 has 16 amino acids. V lost 5 bases to trimming and J lost 1 base, with 16 bases between them.

This chain connects TRBV7-9 to TRBJ2-7; 13 bases line up with TRBD2. This CDR3 region has 16 residues. Germline V gene data show CDR1 as SEHNR and CDR2 as FQNEAQ (reference sequence). V lost 1 base to trimming and J lost 7 bases; unmatched junction nucleotides: 7. CDR3 residues: CASSLEGLAGPREQYF. CDR3 in DNA: TGTGCCAGCAGCTTAGAGGGACTAGCGGGACCTCGGGAGCAGTACTTC.

The chain combines TRBV5-1 with TRBJ2-1; D remains ambiguous. CDR1 is SGHRS, CDR2 YFSETQ, per germline. CDR3 size: 16 residues. V lost 3 bases and J lost 0, with 13 bases in between. The CDR3 region has the DNA TGCGCCAGCAGCTCCAAAAATTTTATCTCCTACAATGAGCAGTTCTTC. Its protein is CASSSKNFISYNEQFF.

The genes are TRBV9 and TRBJ2-3; D assignment may be TRBD1 or TRBD2 (5 bases each). Germline V gene data show CDR1 as SGDLS and CDR2 as YYNGEE. Trimming took off 2 bases at V and 0 bases at J, with 7 bases between the two ends. There are 14 residues in the CDR3. The CDR3 sequence: CASSVWGSTDTQYF. CDR3 in DNA: TGTGCCAGCAGCGTGTGGGGGAGCACAGATACGCAGTATTTT.

This clone was observed once. The V call is TRBV28, the J call TRBJ2-2, with 11 bases matching TRBD2. Trimming took 8 bases from V and 4 from J; bases not matched to a gene: 9. CDR3 size: 16 residues. CDR1 MDHEN and CDR2 SYDVKM come from the germline V gene. This CDR3 reads CASGTSGEWGTGELFF. CDR3 nucleotides: TGTGCCAGCGGGACTAGCGGAGAATGGGGCACCGGGGAGCTGTTTTTT.

V and J are TRBV29-1 and TRBJ2-1, with TRBD2 as a possible D gene (5 bases). Looked up from germline, CDR1 is SQVTM and CDR2 is ANQGSEA. The V and J ends lost 3 bases and 0 bases respectively, with 12 bases between them. There are 15 residues in the CDR3. The CDR3 spells CSVEGRGYSYNEQFF. CDR3 coding DNA: TGCAGCGTTGAGGGCCGCGGGTACTCCTACAATGAGCAGTTCTTC.

The chain employs TRBV6-1 and TRBJ1-1, with 7 bases lining up with TRBD1. The CDR3 covers 17 residues. Germline trimming cut 0 bases from V and 0 bases from J; bases unmatched to any gene: 7. From germline, CDR1 is MNHNS and CDR2 SASEGT. The CDR3 loop is CASSEALGTVVNTEAFF. CDR3 coding DNA: TGTGCCAGCAGTGAAGCTTTGGGGACAGTAGTGAACACTGAAGCTTTCTTT.

J is TRBJ2-7 and V is TRBV11-2, with TRBD2 matching 10 bases. This CDR3 contains 14 residues. V trimming: 3 bases; J trimming: 4 bases; junction bases outside the gene matches: 3. CDR1 is SGHAT and CDR2 is FQNNGV in the germline V gene. DNA of the CDR3: TGTGCCAGCAGCTTTAGCGGGAGGAGGTACGAGCAGTACTTC. Amino acid sequence: CASSFSGRRYEQYF.

The V gene is TRBV5-1, the J gene TRBJ2-1, with 9 bases aligning to TRBD2. The CDR3 runs to 16 residues. Trimming at V came to 5 bases and at J to 4 bases, leaving 10 bases not matched to a gene. In germline, CDR1 is SGHRS, CDR2 YFSETQ. The CDR3 here is CASRSTSGGSYNEQFF. The CDR3 coding sequence is TGCGCCAGCAGATCGACTAGCGGAGGGTCTTACAATGAGCAGTTCTTC.

The CDR3 reads CASSLDGARTNTEAFF. In DNA form, the CDR3 reads TGTGCCAGCAGCTTAGATGGGGCCAGAACAAACACTGAAGCTTTCTTT. The chain is built from TRBV7-9 and TRBJ1-1; D may be TRBD1 (5 bases). V gave up 1 base and J gave up 2 bases, with 14 bases separating them. CDR1 and CDR2 from the germline V gene are SEHNR and FQNEAQ (reference sequence). The CDR3 runs to 16 residues.

This clone appeared a single time. The CDR3 reads CASSKHQYRDPLVAFF. The CDR3 nucleotides are TGTGCCAGCAGTAAACACCAATACCGGGACCCCCTGGTAGCTTTCTTT. The V gene is TRBV21-1, the J gene TRBJ1-1. TRBV21-1 is given as a pseudogene. The length of the CDR3 is 16 residues.

Here the CDR3 reads CASSPGTQEIETQYF. CDR3 sequence (DNA): TGTGCCAGCAGCCCAGGGACTCAAGAGATCGAGACCCAGTACTTC. The V call is TRBV27, the J call TRBJ2-5; D perhaps matches TRBD2 (6 bases). The V end was cut by 6 bases, the J end by 5 bases, with 19 bases between. The germline CDR1 and CDR2 sequences are MNHEY and SMNVEV (reference sequence). The CDR3 runs 15 residues.

This chain's CDR3 is CATTTSASGELFF. The DNA of the CDR3 is TGTGCCACCACAACTTCCGCGTCTGGGGAGCTGTTTTTT. The J gene is TRBJ2-2, the V gene TRBV6-5; D gene ambiguous. Trimming stripped 10 bases from V and 8 bases from J, with 17 bases between. This CDR3 comprises 13 residues. Germline values: CDR1 MNHEY, CDR2 SVGAGI.

V is TRBV6-4 and J is TRBJ2-5; D unclear. The CDR3 covers 9 residues. V was trimmed by 8 bases and J by 8 bases, leaving 6 bases between them. In germline, CDR1 is MRHNA, CDR2 SNTAGT. As DNA, the CDR3 is TGTGCCAGCTCCTCTACCCAGTACTTC. Its protein is CASSSTQYF.

This chain links TRBV27 with TRBJ1-5, with unresolved D. This CDR3 has 12 residues. Germline V gene data show CDR1 as MNHEY and CDR2 as SMNVEV (reference sequence). V was pared by 5 bases and J by 5 bases, with 7 bases between. For the CDR3, the DNA is TGTGCCAGCAGTCGAAGGGATCAGCCCCAGCATTTT. Protein: CASSRRDQPQHF.

The rearrangement joins TRBV28 to TRBJ2-1; no firm D call. The CDR3 contains 14 residues. Trimming removed 5 bases at V and 3 bases at J, with 11 bases between. CDR1 MDHEN and CDR2 SYDVKM come from the germline V gene. The CDR3 nucleotides read TGTGCCAGCAGTGAGAAGGGTGTCTACAATGAGCAGTTCTTC. Translated, it gives CASSEKGVYNEQFF. Filled out from reference TRBV28 and TRBJ2-1, the complete variable domain reads DVKVTQSSRYLVKRTGEKVFLECVQDMDHENMFWYRQDPGLGLRLIYFSYDVKMKEKGDIPEGYSVSREKKERFSLILESASTNQTSMYLCASSEKGVYNEQFFGPGTRLTVL.

The chain joins TRBV21-1 to TRBJ1-2. TRBV21-1 is described as a pseudogene. The CDR3 extends over 14 amino acids. The CDR3 DNA follows: TGTGCCAGCAGCAAAAGGGGTGGCGGAGGCGGCTACACCTTC. This codes for CASSKRGGGGGYTF.

This clone was seen once. The J gene is TRBJ2-3, the V gene TRBV6-1; 9 positions match TRBD2. Germline-derived CDR1 and CDR2 are MNHNS and SASEGT. This CDR3 has 15 amino acids. J lost 0 bases, V lost 8 bases, and 6 bases had no gene match. The CDR3 DNA follows: TGTGCCAGCGCCAGACTAGCGGAAAGCACAGATACGCAGTATTTT. Its protein is CASARLAESTDTQYF.

Notes on this clone: The same CDR3 is also encoded by other DNA sequences in this sample. In DNA form, the CDR3 reads TGTGCCAGCAGCGTAGCGGGGTCCCAAGAGACCCAGTACTTC. Encoded protein: CASSVAGSQETQYF. V gene TRBV9 combines with J gene TRBJ2-5, with D possibly TRBD2 on 5 matching bases. The length of the CDR3 is 14 residues. Trimming shortened V by 0 bases and J by 1 base, and 7 bases separated the two germline ends. Germline lookup yields CDR1 SGDLS and CDR2 YYNGEE.

The CDR3 protein is CASRSGGRAPLHF. DNA for the CDR3: TGTGCCAGCAGGAGTGGGGGTAGGGCACCCCTCCACTTT. This sequence joins TRBV27 and TRBJ1-6; a possible D gene is TRBD1 (5 bases). Trimming shortened V by 6 bases and J by 11 bases, and 14 bases separated the two germline ends. The CDR3 is 13 amino acids. The germline gives CDR1 MNHEY, CDR2 SMNVEV (reference sequence).

About this clone itself: Other DNA sequences in the sample encode the same CDR3. V gene TRBV7-8 combines with J gene TRBJ2-1; D possibly corresponds to TRBD1 (6 bases). The V and J ends lost 4 bases and 7 bases respectively, with 8 bases between them. CDR3 size: 12 residues. Germline V lookup: CDR1 SGHVS, CDR2 FQNEAQ. The CDR3 region is CASSSTGNEQFF. CDR3 nucleotide sequence: TGTGCCAGCAGCTCGACAGGTAATGAGCAGTTCTTC.

The rearrangement links TRBV15 to TRBJ1-1, with D possibly being TRBD1 (6 bases). Germline CDR1 is LNHNV and CDR2 is YYDKDF (reference sequence). The CDR3 sequence is 14 residues long. V lost 1 base to trimming and J lost 5 bases, with 11 bases between them. The CDR3 sequence: CATSRGGADTEAFF. For the CDR3, the DNA is TGTGCCACCAGCAGAGGGGGGGCGGATACTGAAGCTTTCTTT.

The rearrangement joins TRBV27 to TRBJ2-1, with 9 bases lining up with TRBD2. Trimming at V came to 3 bases and at J to 3 bases, leaving 3 bases not matched to a gene. This CDR3 has 15 amino acids. The germline gives CDR1 MNHEY, CDR2 SMNVEV (reference sequence). DNA of the CDR3: TGTGCCAGCAGTTTTAGCGGGAGTTTCTACAATGAGCAGTTCTTC. The encoded protein is CASSFSGSFYNEQFF.

V is TRBV2 and J is TRBJ1-5; TRBD1 aligns across 9 bases. This CDR3 is 17 amino acids long. Trimming removed 8 bases from V and 0 bases from J; junction bases left unmatched: 11. Germline V gene lookup returns CDR1 SNHLY and CDR2 FYNNEI. CDR3 amino acids: CASGPDRGGYSNQPQHF. The DNA for the CDR3 is TGTGCCAGCGGACCGGACAGGGGAGGATATAGCAATCAGCCCCAGCATTTT.